This T cell receptor beta chain emerged from a study of T-cell memory formation after mild COVID-19. Study-wide results and caveats: Prior to infection, memory already included some responding clones, suggesting cross-reactive memory joined. Contracting CD8+ clones were enriched in EMRA, CD4+ mainly in CM and EM. Contracting clones from day 15 to 85 had balanced CD4/CD8; later expanders favoured CD4+.

This clonotype was recorded a few times. What it recognizes is unknown. CDR1 is LGHNA and CDR2 is YNFKEQ in the germline V gene. V was cut by 5 bases and J by 2 bases, with 7 bases left in between. CDR3 size: 13 residues. MiXCR was run by TCRdb on the 5' RACE reads, yielding one entry per CDR3 protein. This sample has 400,000 to 500,000 distinct CDR3 sequences, with around 20% found just once. This clonotype was obtained from an adult woman who had mild COVID-19 (a few samples of this study predate the infection). Cell type and time point are not known. The source material was PBMCs or a T cell subset sorted from them (not recorded which). The genes are TRBV4-2 and TRBJ1-5; D is unresolved. CDR3 sequence (DNA): TGTGCCAGCAGCTCCGTGGGCAATCAGCCCCAGCATTTT. Protein product: CASSSVGNQPQHF.